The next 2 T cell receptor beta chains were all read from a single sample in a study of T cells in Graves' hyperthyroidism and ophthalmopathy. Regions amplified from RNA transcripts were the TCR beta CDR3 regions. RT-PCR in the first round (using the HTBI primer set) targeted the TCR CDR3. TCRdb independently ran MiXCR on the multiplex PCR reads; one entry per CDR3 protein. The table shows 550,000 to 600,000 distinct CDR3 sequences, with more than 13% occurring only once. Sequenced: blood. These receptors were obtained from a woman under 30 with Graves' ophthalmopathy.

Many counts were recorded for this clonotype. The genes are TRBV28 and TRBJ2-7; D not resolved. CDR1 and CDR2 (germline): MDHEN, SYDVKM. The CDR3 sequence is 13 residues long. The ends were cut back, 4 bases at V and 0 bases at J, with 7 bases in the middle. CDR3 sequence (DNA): TGTGCCAGCAGTTACCACAGCTCCTACGAGCAGTACTTC. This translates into CASSYHSSYEQYF. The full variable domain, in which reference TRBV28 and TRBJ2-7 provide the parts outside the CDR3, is DVKVTQSSRYLVKRTGEKVFLECVQDMDHENMFWYRQDPGLGLRLIYFSYDVKMKEKGDIPEGYSVSREKKERFSLILESASTNQTSMYLCASSYHSSYEQYFGPGTRLTVT.

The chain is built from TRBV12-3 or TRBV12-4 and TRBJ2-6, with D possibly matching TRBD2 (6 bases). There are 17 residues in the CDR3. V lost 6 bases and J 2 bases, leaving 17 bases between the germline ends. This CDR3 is CASRDQWEETGANVLTF. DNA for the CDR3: TGTGCCAGCAGAGACCAGTGGGAGGAGACTGGGGCCAACGTCCTGACTTTC.